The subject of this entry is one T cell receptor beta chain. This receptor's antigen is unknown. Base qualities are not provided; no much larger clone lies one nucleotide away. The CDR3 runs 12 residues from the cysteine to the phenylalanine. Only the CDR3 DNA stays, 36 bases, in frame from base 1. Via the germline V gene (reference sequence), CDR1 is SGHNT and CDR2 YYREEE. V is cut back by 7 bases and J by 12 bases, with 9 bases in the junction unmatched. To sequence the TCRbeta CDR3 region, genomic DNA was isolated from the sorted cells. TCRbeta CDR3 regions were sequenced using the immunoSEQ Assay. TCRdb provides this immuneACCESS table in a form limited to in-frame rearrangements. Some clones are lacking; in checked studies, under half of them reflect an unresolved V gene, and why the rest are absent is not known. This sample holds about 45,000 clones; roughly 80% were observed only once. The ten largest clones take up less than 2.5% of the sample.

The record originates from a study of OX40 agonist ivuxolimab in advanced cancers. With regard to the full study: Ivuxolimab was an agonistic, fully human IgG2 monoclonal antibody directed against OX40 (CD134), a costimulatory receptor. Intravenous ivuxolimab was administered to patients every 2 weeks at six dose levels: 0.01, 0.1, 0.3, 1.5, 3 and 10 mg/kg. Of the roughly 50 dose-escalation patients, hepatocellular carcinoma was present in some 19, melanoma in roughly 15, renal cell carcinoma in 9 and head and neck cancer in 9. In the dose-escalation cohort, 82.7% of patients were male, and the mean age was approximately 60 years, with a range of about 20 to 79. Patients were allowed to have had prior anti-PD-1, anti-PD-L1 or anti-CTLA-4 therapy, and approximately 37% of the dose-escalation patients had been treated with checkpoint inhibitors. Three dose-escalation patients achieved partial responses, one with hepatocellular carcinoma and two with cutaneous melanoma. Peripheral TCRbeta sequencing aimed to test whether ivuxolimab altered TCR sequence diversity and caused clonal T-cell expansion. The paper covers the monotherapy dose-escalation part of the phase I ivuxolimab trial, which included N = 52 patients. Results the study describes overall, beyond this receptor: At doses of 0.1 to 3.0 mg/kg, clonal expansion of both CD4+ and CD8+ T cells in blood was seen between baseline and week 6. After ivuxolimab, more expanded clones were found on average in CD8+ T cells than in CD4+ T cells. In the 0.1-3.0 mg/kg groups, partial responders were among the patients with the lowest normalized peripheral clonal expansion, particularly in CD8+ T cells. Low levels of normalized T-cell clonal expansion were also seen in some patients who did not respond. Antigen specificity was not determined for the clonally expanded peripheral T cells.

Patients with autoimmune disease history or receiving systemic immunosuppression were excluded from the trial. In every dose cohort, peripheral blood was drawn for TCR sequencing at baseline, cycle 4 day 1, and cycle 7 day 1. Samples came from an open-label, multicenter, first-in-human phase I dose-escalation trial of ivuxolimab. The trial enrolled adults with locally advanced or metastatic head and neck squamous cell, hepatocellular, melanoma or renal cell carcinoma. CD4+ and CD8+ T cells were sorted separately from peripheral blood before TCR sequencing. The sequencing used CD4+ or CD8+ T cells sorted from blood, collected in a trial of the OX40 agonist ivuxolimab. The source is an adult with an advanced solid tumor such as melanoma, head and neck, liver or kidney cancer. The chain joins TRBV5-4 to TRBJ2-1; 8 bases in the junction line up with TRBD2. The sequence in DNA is TGTGCCAGCGCTACCGGGACTAGGGGGCAGTTCTTC. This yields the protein CASATGTRGQFF.